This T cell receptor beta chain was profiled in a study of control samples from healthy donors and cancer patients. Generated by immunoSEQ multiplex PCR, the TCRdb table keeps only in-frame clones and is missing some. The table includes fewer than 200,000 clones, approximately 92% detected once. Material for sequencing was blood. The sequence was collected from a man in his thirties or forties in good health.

CDR3 sequence: CSVETAGPYNEQFF. CDR3 sequence (DNA): TGCAGCGTTGAAACGGCAGGGCCATACAATGAGCAGTTCTTC. This chain joins TRBV29-1 and TRBJ2-1; TRBD1 is a possible D gene (5 bases). Trimming pared 2 bases from V and 4 bases from J, leaving 12 bases between. The germline gives CDR1 SQVTM, CDR2 ANQGSEA. The length of the CDR3 is 14 residues.